This T cell receptor beta chain was profiled in a study of T-cell reconstitution after alpha-beta-depleted transplantation in children. Study conclusions and caveats: T cells produced anew were the main source of T-cell counts and diversity one year after transplant.

The CDR3 totals 15 residues. Germline-derived CDR1 and CDR2 are SEHNR and FQNEAQ (reference sequence). Trimming cost V 2 bases and J 13 bases, with 18 bases left between them. The TCRbeta library incorporated unique molecular identifiers. One entry per CDR3 protein, called by TCRdb with MiXCR from the PCR reads. The sample lists about 200,000 distinct CDR3 sequences; around 7% were seen once. This clonotype was counted a few times. The antigen remains unidentified. The source material was PBMCs, sampled before TCRalphabeta/CD19-depleted stem cell transplant. This clonotype was obtained from a boy aged 2 to 9 with acute lymphoblastic leukemia, due to receive a stem cell transplant. The chain uses TRBV7-9 and TRBJ1-6; D possibly corresponds to TRBD1 (5 bases). CDR3 nucleotide sequence: TGTGCCAGCAGCTTATCCCCCGGGGCGAGTATCCCCCTCCACTTT. Translated: CASSLSPGASIPLHF.